The 24 T cell receptor beta chains presented below share a single source sample, sequenced in a study of T-cell reconstitution after alpha-beta-depleted transplantation in children (dated by TCRdb to between 2015 and 2016). The library came from PCR. TCRdb records Illumina HiSeq 2500 as the sequencer. TCR library preparation used molecular barcoding, with unique molecular identifiers applied to normalize quantification of the TCRbeta repertoire. In-frame beta chains were kept once TCRdb had trimmed the public reads at Q25 with fastp and called clones with MiXCR. Rows with one shared CDR3 protein collapse into an entry with the most common genes and DNA. The sample includes around 25,000 distinct CDR3 sequences, with 15% to 20% observed a single time. The ten largest make up 35% of the sample. In light of the paper, this sample's time point label describes: day 60 (about 2 months) after transplantation. The treatment or condition label corresponds to: allogeneic hematopoietic cell transplantation with graft depleted of TCRalphabeta T cells and CD19 B cells.

The source was PBMCs, mostly from graft donor cells, collected 60 days after TCRalphabeta/CD19-depleted stem cell transplant. The receptors were gathered from a male patient under 10 years old who had a stem cell transplant for acute lymphoblastic leukemia, so the T cells may come from the graft donor.

V gene TRBV5-1 combines with J gene TRBJ2-5; D remains unclear. Between the trimmed V and J ends, which lost 0 bases and 5 bases, there was a span of 8 bases. From germline, CDR1 is SGHRS and CDR2 YFSETQ. CDR3 length: 13 residues. The CDR3 reads CASSLAVRETQYF. DNA of the CDR3: TGCGCCAGCAGCTTGGCCGTACGGGAGACCCAGTACTTC.

The V and J genes are TRBV11-2 and TRBJ1-1; D call uncertain. CDR3 length: 13 residues. The V gene's germline CDR1 is SGHAT and CDR2 FQNNGV. The V gene lost 4 bases and the J gene lost 2 bases, with 8 bases spanning the gap. This CDR3 is CASSWAPNTEAFF. In nucleotides, the CDR3 is TGTGCCAGCAGCTGGGCGCCAAACACTGAAGCTTTCTTT.

The V and J genes are TRBV4-3 and TRBJ1-2; tentative D call: TRBD1 (5 bases). V dropped 3 bases and J dropped 8 bases, with 22 bases sitting between them. CDR1 and CDR2 from the germline V gene are LGHNA and YSLEER. CDR3 length: 16 amino acids. For the CDR3, the DNA is TGCGCCAGCAGCCACCTTACGGGGACGGGGTGGGAGGGCTACACCTTC. This encodes CASSHLTGTGWEGYTF.

This clonotype is a singleton in its sample. The chain joins TRBV28 to TRBJ2-3; 12 nucleotides line up with TRBD2. In germline, CDR1 is MDHEN, CDR2 SYDVKM. CDR3 length: 14 amino acids. Trimming removed 8 bases from V and 0 bases from J; junction bases left unmatched: 0. The CDR3: CASGLAGSTDTQYF. Here the CDR3 DNA reads TGTGCCAGCGGACTAGCGGGGAGCACAGATACGCAGTATTTT.

CDR3 DNA: TGTGCCAGCAGCCCCCGAGCGGGGCGCACAGATACGCAGTATTTT. Protein sequence: CASSPRAGRTDTQYF. The rearrangement joins TRBV7-2 to TRBJ2-3; 7 bases are a match to TRBD2. Germline CDR1 SGHTA, CDR2 FQGNSA. This CDR3 region has 15 residues. V gave up 5 bases and J gave up 1 base; unmatched junction bases: 6.

The chain joins TRBV7-9 to TRBJ2-6, with D hard to call. This CDR3 is 13 amino acids long. Trimming removed 5 bases from V and 3 bases from J, with 5 bases in between. Germline lookup yields CDR1 SEHNR and CDR2 FQNEAQ (reference sequence). DNA of the CDR3: TGTGCCAGCAGCCCCCATGGGGCCAACGTCCTGACTTTC. It translates to CASSPHGANVLTF.

This clonotype has only a few counts. The rearrangement uses TRBV7-2 and TRBJ1-2; 7 bases agree with TRBD1. V gave up 1 base and J gave up 4 bases; unmatched junction bases: 6. The CDR3 extends over 15 amino acids. Germline V gives CDR1 SGHTA, CDR2 FQGNSA. This chain's CDR3 is CASSLDTGVAYGYTF. The CDR3 nucleotides are TGTGCCAGCAGCTTAGACACAGGGGTGGCCTATGGCTACACCTTC.

This clonotype was counted ten times or more. The chain carries TRBV7-9 and TRBJ2-1; 11 bases align to TRBD2. In germline, CDR1 is SEHNR, CDR2 FQNEAQ (reference sequence). The V and J ends lost 5 bases and 4 bases, in that order; junction bases with no gene match: 4. The CDR3 contains 15 residues. The CDR3 here is CASSPGLAVYNEQFF. CDR3 nucleotides: TGTGCCAGCAGCCCGGGACTAGCGGTTTACAATGAGCAGTTCTTC.

The chain couples TRBV30 to TRBJ2-2, with D perhaps matching TRBD1 (7 bases). CDR1 and CDR2 (germline): GTSNPN, SVGIG (reference sequence). The CDR3 is made up of 16 amino acids. The V and J ends lost 3 bases and 6 bases respectively, with 20 bases between them. The CDR3 spells CAWSFSRGVQAGELFF. The CDR3 nucleotides are TGTGCCTGGAGCTTTAGCAGGGGGGTACAAGCCGGGGAGCTGTTTTTT. Together with reference TRBV30 and TRBJ2-2, the CDR3 gives the full variable domain: SQTIHQWPATLVQPVGSPLSLECTVEGTSNPNLYWYRQAAGRGLQLLFYSVGIGQISSEVPQNLSASRPQDRQFILSSKKLLLSDSGFYLCAWSFSRGVQAGELFFGEGSRLTVL.

This clonotype was counted at least ten times. This rearrangement joins TRBV25-1 to TRBJ2-3, with D perhaps TRBD2 (6 bases). Germline CDR1 and CDR2: MGHDK and SYGVNS. The CDR3 has 15 residues. The V end was cut by 1 base, the J end by 7 bases, with 15 bases between. The CDR3 region has the DNA TGTGCCAGCAGTGAATTGTCCGGGGGTCTTCATACGCAGTATTTT. As protein: CASSELSGGLHTQYF.

The chain is built from TRBV3-1 and TRBJ2-1; D may be TRBD1 (5 bases). The CDR3 spans 15 residues. Per the germline V gene, CDR1 is LGHDT and CDR2 is YNNKEL (reference sequence). V was cut by 3 bases and J by 3 bases, with 12 bases left in between. In nucleotides, the CDR3 is TGTGCCAGCAGCCAGGGCAGGGCTTTCTACAATGAGCAGTTCTTC. Its translation: CASSQGRAFYNEQFF.

Ten or more counts support this clonotype. The V call is TRBV7-2, the J call TRBJ2-7, with 12 positions matching TRBD2. Germline V gene lookup returns CDR1 SGHTA and CDR2 FQGNSA. The CDR3 has 15 amino acids. V shed 4 bases, J shed 6 bases, and the junction held 7 bases outside the gene matches. The CDR3 region has the DNA TGTGCCAGCAGCTCCGGGACTAGCGGGTCCCGCGAGCAGTACTTC. This encodes CASSSGTSGSREQYF.

There are a few counts of this clonotype. The genes are TRBV6-5 and TRBJ2-2, with D unresolved. Trimming removed 0 bases at V and 3 bases at J, with 8 bases between. Germline values: CDR1 MNHEY, CDR2 SVGAGI. The CDR3 has 15 residues. The CDR3 DNA reads as TGTGCCAGCAGTTACTCGGTACGCTACACCGGGGAGCTGTTTTTT. Translated: CASSYSVRYTGELFF.

This clonotype has at least ten counts. The rearrangement uses TRBV7-2 and TRBJ1-2; D gene ambiguous. CDR3 length: 15 amino acids. Germline V gives CDR1 SGHTA, CDR2 FQGNSA. V lost 1 base and J lost 0, with 9 bases in between. The CDR3 DNA reads as TGTGCCAGCAGCTTAGACCTGGGAGCTAACTATGGCTACACCTTC. Amino acid sequence: CASSLDLGANYGYTF.

This clonotype was seen ten or more times. This rearrangement joins TRBV11-2 to TRBJ1-2; D gene unclear. Trimming removed 2 bases at V and 1 base at J, with 14 bases between. The CDR3 extends over 16 amino acids. CDR1 is SGHAT, CDR2 FQNNGV, per germline. This CDR3 reads CASSLPAGLINYGYTF. DNA for the CDR3: TGTGCCAGCAGCTTACCGGCAGGCCTTATTAACTATGGCTACACCTTC. Complete variable domain (other parts from reference TRBV11-2 and TRBJ1-2): EAGVAQSPRYKIIEKRQSVAFWCNPISGHATLYWYQQILGQGPKLLIQFQNNGVVDDSQLPKDRFSAERLKGVDSTLKIQPAKLEDSAVYLCASSLPAGLINYGYTFGSGTRLTVV.

The chain combines TRBV18 with TRBJ1-1, with D hard to call. In germline, CDR1 is KGHSH, CDR2 LQKENI. CDR3 length equals 14 residues. V lost 4 bases and J 3 bases, leaving 12 bases between the germline ends. CDR3 residues: CASSRTDGDTEAFF. CDR3 sequence (DNA): TGTGCCAGCTCACGGACGGATGGGGACACTGAAGCTTTCTTT.

This clonotype appeared many times. V and J are TRBV7-2 and TRBJ2-3; TRBD2 matches 9 bases. The CDR3 covers 15 residues. The germline gives CDR1 SGHTA, CDR2 FQGNSA. With V trimmed by 5 bases and J by 3 bases, 6 bases remained unmatched. In DNA, the CDR3 is TGTGCCAGCAGCCCCCGAGCGGGGGGTACAGATACGCAGTATTTT. This gives the protein CASSPRAGGTDTQYF.

This clonotype showed up just once. This chain links TRBV10-3 with TRBJ2-1; the match to TRBD2 covers 14 bases. This CDR3 has 15 residues. Germline lookup yields CDR1 ENHRY and CDR2 SYGVKD. Unmatched junction bases numbered 5, after V lost 6 bases and J lost 7 bases. As DNA, the CDR3 is TGTGCCATCAGCGGCGGGACTAGCGGGAGTAATGAGCAGTTCTTC. Residues: CAISGGTSGSNEQFF.

This clonotype occurred many times. This chain connects TRBV29-1 to TRBJ2-1; 9 bases map to TRBD2. V lost 6 bases to trimming and J lost 10 bases; unmatched junction nucleotides: 16. This CDR3 has 15 amino acids. The germline V gene encodes CDR1 SQVTM and CDR2 ANQGSEA. This CDR3 is CSVPYYAGGPIEQFF. The CDR3 nucleotides read TGCAGCGTCCCTTACTACGCGGGGGGGCCAATAGAGCAGTTCTTC.

In its sample, this clonotype was seen a few times. The chain links TRBV5-1 to TRBJ2-5; D assignment may be TRBD1 or TRBD2 (5 bases each). Trimming stripped 1 base from V and 2 bases from J, with 21 bases between. CDR1 and CDR2 (germline): SGHRS, YFSETQ. The CDR3 consists of 18 residues. CDR3: CASSLRGPGPSGQETQYF. CDR3 nucleotide sequence: TGCGCCAGCAGCTTGCGGGGTCCGGGACCCAGCGGACAAGAGACCCAGTACTTC. The full variable domain, completed using reference TRBV5-1 and TRBJ2-5, is KAGVTQTPRYLIKTRGQQVTLSCSPISGHRSVSWYQQTPGQGLQFLFEYFSETQRNKGNFPGRFSGRQFSNSRSEMNVSTLELGDSALYLCASSLRGPGPSGQETQYFGPGTRLLVL.

This rearrangement joins TRBV7-9 to TRBJ2-1; 7 positions match TRBD2. V was clipped by 7 bases and J by 9 bases; unmatched bases: 18. The CDR3 has 16 residues. Germline V gene sequence: CDR1 SEHNR, CDR2 FQNEAQ (reference sequence). The CDR3 region has the DNA TGTGCCAGCACCGACATGATAGCGGGTTGGGGGAGTGAGCAGTTCTTC. Its translation: CASTDMIAGWGSEQFF.

This sequence joins TRBV7-3 and TRBJ2-2; 12 bases fit TRBD1. The CDR3 extends over 18 amino acids. The V and J ends lost 0 bases and 8 bases, in that order; junction bases with no gene match: 10. Germline V gene data show CDR1 as SGHTA and CDR2 as FQGTGA. For the CDR3, the DNA is TGTGCCAGCAGCTTAACGGGGGGACAGGGGGCTATATCAGGGGAGCTGTTTTTT. It translates to CASSLTGGQGAISGELFF.

The rearrangement links TRBV20-1 to TRBJ1-1; maybe TRBD1 (5 bases). Trimming took 6 bases from V and 1 from J, leaving 9 bases between them. The CDR3 spans 12 residues. Germline V gene lookup returns CDR1 DFQATT and CDR2 SNEGSKA (reference sequence). DNA of the CDR3: TGCAGTGCCTCAGGGAGGAACACTGAAGCTTTCTTT. This encodes CSASGRNTEAFF.

In this sample, this clonotype turned up many times. The genes are TRBV20-1 and TRBJ1-2; TRBD1 matches at 9 bases. With 4 bases clipped from V and 6 bases from J, the junction kept 9 bases outside the gene matches. CDR3 length equals 14 residues. CDR1 DFQATT and CDR2 SNEGSKA come from the germline V gene (reference sequence). In DNA, the CDR3 is TGCAGTGCTACGAGCGGCCGGGACAGGGATGGCTACACCTTC. It translates to CSATSGRDRDGYTF.